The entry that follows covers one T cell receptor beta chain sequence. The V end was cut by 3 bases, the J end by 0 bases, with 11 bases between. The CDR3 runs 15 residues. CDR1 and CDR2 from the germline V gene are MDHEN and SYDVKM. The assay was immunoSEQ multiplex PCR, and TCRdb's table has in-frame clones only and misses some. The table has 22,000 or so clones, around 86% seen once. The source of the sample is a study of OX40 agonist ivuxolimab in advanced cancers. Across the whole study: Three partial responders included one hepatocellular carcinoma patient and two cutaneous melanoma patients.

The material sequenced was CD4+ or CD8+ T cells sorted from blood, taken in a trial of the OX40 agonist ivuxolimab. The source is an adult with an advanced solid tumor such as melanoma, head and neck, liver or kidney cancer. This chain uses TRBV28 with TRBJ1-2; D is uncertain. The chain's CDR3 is CASSFPGFSNYGYTF. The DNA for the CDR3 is TGTGCCAGCAGTTTCCCTGGATTCTCTAACTATGGCTACACCTTC.